This is a list of T cell receptor beta chains from one sample in a study of neurological immune-mediated disorders. MiXCR, applied by TCRdb to the 5' RACE reads, yields one record per CDR3 protein. The sample has fewer than 110,000 distinct CDR3 sequences; approximately 10% are singletons. The sample was PBMCs. All receptors come from a female donor with HTLV-1-associated myelopathy (HAM/TSP). CDR3s include the opening cysteine and the closing phenylalanine or tryptophan. Each record gives: clone size, CDR3 length, V gene, J gene, D gene, CDR3 DNA, CDR3 protein. D genes are given only for firm matches. Size is omitted from some rows. Given values are once, few, many or a class for expanded clones.

clone size: -; CDR3 length: 15; V gene: TRBV5-5; J gene: TRBJ1-2; D gene: TRBD1; CDR3 DNA: TGTGCCAGCACCAAAGGGACAGGGGGCGCGAATGGCTACACCTTC; CDR3 protein: CASTKGTGGANGYTF
clone size: many; CDR3 length: 18; V gene: TRBV5-5; J gene: TRBJ2-3; D gene: -; CDR3 DNA: TGTGCCAGCAGCTTGACCTTGATAATGTCCACTAGCACAGATACGCAGTATTTT; CDR3 protein: CASSLTLIMSTSTDTQYF
clone size: -; CDR3 length: 14; V gene: TRBV5-5; J gene: TRBJ2-4; D gene: -; CDR3 DNA: TGTGCCAGCAGCTGGGTCGGGGCCAAAAACATTCAGTACTTC; CDR3 protein: CASSWVGAKNIQYF
clone size: -; CDR3 length: 24; V gene: TRBV25-1; J gene: TRBJ1-2; D gene: -; CDR3 DNA: -; CDR3 protein: CASSGRQGGYNEQFFGTGTYGYTF
clone size: many; CDR3 length: 14; V gene: TRBV20-1; J gene: TRBJ2-1; D gene: -; CDR3 DNA: TGCAGTGCGAACGTTGCGGGCTCCTACAATGAGCAGTTCTTC; CDR3 protein: CSANVAGSYNEQFF
clone size: -; CDR3 length: 16; V gene: TRBV20-1; J gene: TRBJ2-5; D gene: -; CDR3 DNA: TGCAGTACAGGCCCACGGCGGAGGGACCTCCAAGAGACCCAGTACTTC; CDR3 protein: CSTGPRRRDLQETQYF
clone size: many; CDR3 length: 13; V gene: TRBV10-3; J gene: TRBJ2-3; D gene: TRBD2; CDR3 DNA: TGTGCCGCCCGGGAGGAGAGCACAGATACGCAGTATTTT; CDR3 protein: CAAREESTDTQYF
clone size: many; CDR3 length: 16; V gene: TRBV5-1; J gene: TRBJ2-2; D gene: -; CDR3 DNA: TGCGCCAGCAGCCCCCCGATCACGGATTACACCGGGGAGCTGTTTTTT; CDR3 protein: CASSPPITDYTGELFF
clone size: many; CDR3 length: 13; V gene: TRBV6-5; J gene: TRBJ1-2; D gene: -; CDR3 DNA: TGTGCCAGCAGTAGGGACACCAACTATGGCTACACCTTC; CDR3 protein: CASSRDTNYGYTF
clone size: many; CDR3 length: 15; V gene: TRBV12-3/TRBV12-4; J gene: TRBJ2-3; D gene: TRBD2; CDR3 DNA: TGTGCCAGCAGCCTAGCGGGGGCCTCGGGAGATACGCAGTATTTT; CDR3 protein: CASSLAGASGDTQYF
clone size: many; CDR3 length: 19; V gene: TRBV9; J gene: TRBJ1-2; D gene: -; CDR3 DNA: TGTGCCAGCAGCGTACACAATCAGACCACAGGGTGGAAAGACTATGGCTACACCTTC; CDR3 protein: CASSVHNQTTGWKDYGYTF
clone size: -; CDR3 length: 14; V gene: TRBV28; J gene: TRBJ2-7; D gene: -; CDR3 DNA: TGTGCCAGCAGACCCGGGACAACCCAATACGAGCAGTACTTC; CDR3 protein: CASRPGTTQYEQYF
clone size: -; CDR3 length: 14; V gene: TRBV18; J gene: TRBJ2-7; D gene: -; CDR3 DNA: TGTGCCAGCTCACCAACCAGGGGTATCTACGAGCAGTACTTC; CDR3 protein: CASSPTRGIYEQYF